One and the same sample provided the 32 T cell receptor beta chains below, sequenced in a study of response to subunit inactivated influenza vaccine. TCRdb re-derived calls from the RT-PCR reads in MiXCR, one entry per CDR3 protein. The profile shows fewer than 350,000 distinct CDR3 sequences, about a fifth of them singletons. This material consisted of PBMCs from blood, taken about 20 months after vaccination. These receptors came from a man aged 50-75 years who received an inactivated influenza vaccine.

J is TRBJ2-7 and V is TRBV6-2 or TRBV6-3; D gene unclear. The CDR3 has 13 amino acids. CDR1 is MNHEY and CDR2 is SVGEGT in the germline V gene. Trimming pared 6 bases from V and 4 bases from J, leaving 13 bases between. The CDR3 DNA follows: TGTGCCAGCAGACGCCCTGGCGGTTACGAGCAGTACTTC. Encoded protein: CASRRPGGYEQYF.

J is TRBJ1-2 and V is TRBV24-1; a weak D match, TRBD1 (5 bases). With 4 bases removed from V and 1 base from J, the gap between germline ends came to 12 bases. Germline CDR1 is KGHDR and CDR2 is SFDVKD. CDR3 length: 15 amino acids. CDR3: CATSDPVGDNYGYTF. For the CDR3, the DNA is TGTGCCACCAGTGACCCCGTGGGGGATAACTATGGCTACACCTTC.

This clonotype was detected only once. This sequence joins TRBV6-5 and TRBJ2-7; 11 bases agree with TRBD2. Trimming took 0 bases from V and 7 from J; bases not matched to a gene: 14. Germline loops: CDR1 MNHEY, CDR2 SVGAGI. The CDR3 has 18 residues. CDR3 sequence reads: CASSYSMKWGLAAREQYF. The CDR3 DNA sequence: TGTGCCAGCAGTTACTCGATGAAGTGGGGACTAGCGGCACGGGAGCAGTACTTC.

This clonotype was counted a few times. The chain uses TRBV4-3 and TRBJ2-5, with a tentative D call TRBD2 (5 bases). Germline CDR1 is LGHNA and CDR2 is YSLEER. V dropped 0 bases and J dropped 3 bases, with 8 bases sitting between them. The CDR3 contains 14 residues. The CDR3 protein is CASSQDPREETQYF. CDR3 in DNA: TGCGCCAGCAGCCAAGACCCGAGGGAAGAGACCCAGTACTTC.

The genes are TRBV6-2 or TRBV6-3 and TRBJ2-3; D may be TRBD2 (5 bases). Trimming took off 7 bases at V and 5 bases at J, with 19 bases between the two ends. The germline CDR1 and CDR2 sequences are MNHEY and SVGEGT. The CDR3 sequence is 15 residues long. The CDR3 loop is CASNRRSGWGDTQYF. As DNA, the CDR3 is TGTGCCAGCAACCGGAGGAGTGGGTGGGGAGATACGCAGTATTTT.

This rearrangement joins TRBV15 to TRBJ2-7; D gene ambiguous. The CDR3 length is 14 residues. Germline V CDR1 and CDR2: LNHNV, YYDKDF (reference sequence). V lost 0 bases and J 4 bases, leaving 10 bases between the germline ends. CDR3 DNA: TGTGCCACCAGCAGAGATAGGCAGGTATACGAGCAGTACTTC. Protein product: CATSRDRQVYEQYF.

This chain links TRBV3-1 with TRBJ2-6, with TRBD1 as a possible D gene (5 bases). The CDR3 has 15 amino acids. The germline CDR1 and CDR2 sequences are LGHDT and YNNKEL (reference sequence). Deletions cut 1 base from V and 1 base from J, with 5 bases between. The CDR3 loop is CASSQGQSGANVLTF. Here the CDR3 DNA reads TGTGCCAGCAGCCAAGGACAGTCTGGGGCCAACGTCCTGACTTTC.

This chain uses TRBV3-1 with TRBJ1-6, with D unclear. V lost 3 bases to trimming and J lost 6 bases, with 15 bases between them. Per the germline V gene, CDR1 is LGHDT and CDR2 is YNNKEL (reference sequence). There are 16 residues in the CDR3. CDR3 region: CASSQAPHWSNSPLHF. The CDR3 bases are TGTGCCAGCAGCCAGGCACCTCACTGGTCTAATTCACCCCTCCACTTT.

This clonotype was recorded a few times. The V call is TRBV28, the J call TRBJ1-1; 11 bases are shared with TRBD1. CDR3 length equals 14 residues. The germline CDR1 and CDR2 sequences are MDHEN and SYDVKM. V was clipped by 7 bases and J by 4 bases; unmatched bases: 5. The CDR3 loop reads CASKTGTGGTEAFF. DNA of the CDR3: TGTGCCAGCAAAACCGGGACAGGGGGCACTGAAGCTTTCTTT.

This chain connects TRBV20-1 to TRBJ2-4, with TRBD1 as a possible D gene (5 bases). This CDR3 is built from 13 residues. Germline V gene data show CDR1 as DFQATT and CDR2 as SNEGSKA (reference sequence). The germline V and J ends were trimmed by 6 bases and 1 base, with 10 bases remaining between them. The CDR3 bases are TGCAGTGCCCCCCACAGGGCCAAAAACATTCAGTACTTC. This sequence encodes CSAPHRAKNIQYF.

This clonotype was seen at least ten times. The chain has TRBV5-1 and TRBJ2-1; a possible D gene is TRBD1 (6 bases). CDR1 and CDR2 from the germline V gene are SGHRS and YFSETQ. V was pared by 4 bases and J by 0 bases, with 14 bases between. This CDR3 is 16 amino acids long. The CDR3 DNA follows: TGCGCCAGCAGCCCTGGGGACACCCTCTCCTACAATGAGCAGTTCTTC. The encoded protein is CASSPGDTLSYNEQFF.

This chain connects TRBV29-1 to TRBJ1-5; D is ambiguous. Per germline, CDR1 SQVTM and CDR2 ANQGSEA. The ends were cut back, 4 bases at V and 0 bases at J, with 16 bases in the middle. This CDR3 region has 16 residues. The CDR3 loop reads CSVVVGGHDSNQPQHF. The CDR3 DNA sequence: TGCAGCGTTGTGGTTGGAGGGCATGATAGCAATCAGCCCCAGCATTTT. Using reference TRBV29-1 and TRBJ1-5 for the parts outside the CDR3, the full variable domain is SAVISQKPSRDICQRGTSLTIQCQVDSQVTMMFWYRQQPGQSLTLIATANQGSEATYESGFVIDKFPISRPNLTFSTLTVSNMSPEDSSIYLCSVVVGGHDSNQPQHFGDGTRLSIL.

This clonotype has at least ten counts. The V and J genes are TRBV4-1 and TRBJ1-2; no definite D call. Looked up from germline, CDR1 is MGHRA and CDR2 is YSYEKL. V lost 0 bases, J lost 4 bases, and 12 bases lay in between. The CDR3 sequence is 15 residues long. The CDR3 sequence: CASSQDPDSLYGYTF. In DNA form, the CDR3 reads TGCGCCAGCAGCCAAGACCCAGACTCTCTCTATGGCTACACCTTC.

This clonotype appeared a few times. The chain has TRBV2 and TRBJ1-1, with no clear D. V was trimmed by 1 base and J by 7 bases, leaving 19 bases between them. Germline V gives CDR1 SNHLY, CDR2 FYNNEI. The CDR3 totals 16 residues. CDR3 DNA: TGTGCCAGCAGTGAAGGACACCCTGGGGTAGGAGGTGAAGCTTTCTTT. This sequence encodes CASSEGHPGVGGEAFF. Together with reference TRBV2 and TRBJ1-1, the CDR3 gives the full variable domain: EPEVTQTPSHQVTQMGQEVILRCVPISNHLYFYWYRQILGQKVEFLVSFYNNEISEKSEIFDDQFSVERPDGSNFTLKIRSTKLEDSAMYFCASSEGHPGVGGEAFFGQGTRLTVV.

The rearrangement uses TRBV12-3 or TRBV12-4 and TRBJ2-3; 13 nucleotides match TRBD2. This CDR3 has 15 amino acids. After removal of 6 bases from V and 2 bases from J, the junction contained 2 bases not matched to a gene. DNA for the CDR3: TGTGCCAGCAGAGGGACTAGCGGGGTCACAGATACGCAGTATTTT. Translated: CASRGTSGVTDTQYF.

The chain has TRBV29-1 and TRBJ2-2; perhaps TRBD1 as D (6 bases). V lost 7 bases, J lost 4 bases, and 10 bases lay in between. This CDR3 contains 12 residues. From germline, CDR1 is SQVTM and CDR2 ANQGSEA. The CDR3 DNA follows: TGCAGCGCGCACAGGGCCACCGGGGAGCTGTTTTTT. Translation: CSAHRATGELFF.

The chain employs TRBV15 and TRBJ2-6, with no clear D. The CDR3 has 16 amino acids. Deletions cut 0 bases from V and 0 bases from J, with 6 bases between. CDR1 is LNHNV and CDR2 is YYDKDF in the germline V gene (reference sequence). The CDR3 region is CATSRDSISGANVLTF. CDR3 DNA: TGTGCCACCAGCAGAGATAGCATCTCTGGGGCCAACGTCCTGACTTTC. The complete variable domain, with remaining parts taken from reference TRBV15 and TRBJ2-6, reads DAMVIQNPRYQVTQFGKPVTLSCSQTLNHNVMYWYQQKSSQAPKLLFHYYDKDFNNEADTPDNFQSRRPNTSFCFLDIRSPGLGDTAMYLCATSRDSISGANVLTFGAGSRLTVL.

The chain carries TRBV10-3 and TRBJ1-2, with D possibly being TRBD1 (6 bases). Per germline, CDR1 ENHRY and CDR2 SYGVKD. The length of the CDR3 is 15 residues. V shed 2 bases and J shed 4 bases, with 14 bases lying between them. CDR3 residues: CAISEETGIGYGYTF. The CDR3 bases are TGTGCCATCAGTGAGGAAACAGGGATTGGCTATGGCTACACCTTC.

V is TRBV9 and J is TRBJ1-6, with D possibly TRBD1 on 6 matching bases. The V and J ends lost 4 bases and 6 bases respectively, with 14 bases between them. Germline V gene data show CDR1 as SGDLS and CDR2 as YYNGEE. The CDR3 is 15 amino acids. The CDR3 DNA reads TGTGCCAGCAGCCCACACAGGGTTGGTAATTCACCCCTCCACTTT. This translates into CASSPHRVGNSPLHF.

The rearrangement links TRBV25-1 to TRBJ2-5; D possibly uses TRBD1 or TRBD2 (6 bases each). This CDR3 is built from 12 residues. Trimming pared 8 bases from V and 4 bases from J, leaving 11 bases between. From germline, CDR1 is MGHDK and CDR2 SYGVNS. The CDR3 loop is CASEQGGETQYF. For the CDR3, the DNA is TGTGCCAGCGAACAGGGAGGAGAGACCCAGTACTTC.

This clonotype turned up a few times. This sequence joins TRBV20-1 and TRBJ1-1; perhaps TRBD1 as D (5 bases). The CDR3 sequence is 11 residues long. The germline V gene has CDR1 DFQATT and CDR2 SNEGSKA (reference sequence). CDR3: CSLGEHTEAFF. The CDR3 DNA reads as TGCAGCCTGGGGGAGCACACTGAAGCTTTCTTT.

The chain recombines TRBV20-1 with TRBJ2-2; 8 nucleotides line up with TRBD2. CDR3 length: 14 amino acids. The junction had 4 bases not matched to a gene; V was cut back by 2 bases and J by 5 bases. Looked up from germline, CDR1 is DFQATT and CDR2 is SNEGSKA (reference sequence). CDR3 in amino acids: CSARPGGATGELFF. CDR3 DNA sequence: TGCAGTGCTAGACCGGGAGGGGCAACCGGGGAGCTGTTTTTT.

The chain uses TRBV4-3 and TRBJ1-2; TRBD1 matches 7 bases. The CDR3 sequence is 17 residues long. CDR1 and CDR2 from the germline V gene are LGHNA and YSLEER. The J segment lost 3 bases and the V segment lost 1 base, leaving 11 bases of the junction unmatched. The CDR3: CASSQVPETGLDYGYTF. In DNA, the CDR3 is TGCGCCAGCAGCCAAGTCCCTGAGACAGGGCTAGACTATGGCTACACCTTC.

This clonotype occurred a few times. The chain carries TRBV6-1 and TRBJ1-4; a weak D match, TRBD1 (6 bases). V was clipped by 6 bases and J by 5 bases, with 16 bases between them. The germline V gene encodes CDR1 MNHNS and CDR2 SASEGT. This CDR3 comprises 15 residues. CDR3 sequence (DNA): TGTGCCAGCAGACTCCAGGGGCTGCCCAATGAAAAACTGTTTTTT. Its translation: CASRLQGLPNEKLFF.

The V and J genes are TRBV5-1 and TRBJ2-2; TRBD1 matches 10 bases. V dropped 4 bases and J dropped 5; count of bases not matched to a gene: 5. The CDR3 loop spans 15 amino acids. Germline V gene lookup returns CDR1 SGHRS and CDR2 YFSETQ. CDR3 in DNA: TGCGCCAGCAGCACCGGGACAGGGGTGACCGGGGAGCTGTTTTTT. It specifies CASSTGTGVTGELFF.

The table lists this clonotype with a few counts. The V gene is TRBV6-2 or TRBV6-3, the J gene TRBJ2-2; D not resolved. The germline V and J ends were trimmed by 8 bases and 4 bases, with 14 bases remaining between them. Looked up from germline, CDR1 is MNHEY and CDR2 is SVGEGT. This CDR3 has 14 amino acids. CDR3 sequence: CASVYSPTTGELFF. DNA for the CDR3: TGTGCCAGCGTATACAGCCCCACCACCGGGGAGCTGTTTTTT.

The chain uses TRBV11-2 and TRBJ1-2; D gene unclear. This CDR3 contains 13 residues. Trimming shortened V by 5 bases and J by 1 base, and 8 bases separated the two germline ends. Germline V gene lookup returns CDR1 SGHAT and CDR2 FQNNGV. Written as DNA, the CDR3 is TGTGCCAGCAGCCAAAGCAGTAACTATGGCTACACCTTC. Translating gives CASSQSSNYGYTF.

CDR3 amino acids: CASSQWGLKLQETQYF. Here the CDR3 DNA reads TGTGCCAGCAGCCAATGGGGACTTAAACTGCAAGAGACCCAGTACTTC. The chain uses TRBV3-1 and TRBJ2-5; maybe TRBD2 (6 bases). The germline V and J ends were trimmed by 2 bases and 2 bases, with 15 bases remaining between them. The CDR3 totals 16 residues. From germline, CDR1 is LGHDT and CDR2 YNNKEL (reference sequence).

This clonotype was picked up many times. This rearrangement joins TRBV29-1 to TRBJ1-1; 10 nucleotides match TRBD1. V was clipped by 4 bases and J by 1 base; unmatched bases: 9. This CDR3 contains 16 residues. Per the germline V gene, CDR1 is SQVTM and CDR2 is ANQGSEA. The chain's CDR3 is CSVGGQGVFGNTEAFF. The CDR3 DNA reads TGCAGCGTTGGCGGACAGGGGGTTTTTGGGAACACTGAAGCTTTCTTT.

In this sample, this clonotype turned up once. The rearrangement links TRBV19 to TRBJ2-1; D may be TRBD2 (6 bases). The V and J ends lost 6 bases and 1 base respectively, with 7 bases between them. Germline CDR1 is LNHDA and CDR2 is SQIVND (reference sequence). CDR3 length: 13 amino acids. The CDR3 spells CASREGSYNEQFF. CDR3 coding DNA: TGTGCCAGTAGGGAGGGGTCCTACAATGAGCAGTTCTTC.

This clonotype was seen a few times. V and J are TRBV7-2 and TRBJ2-3, with D hard to call. CDR1 and CDR2 (germline): SGHTA, FQGNSA. CDR3 size: 15 residues. V lost 0 bases and J lost 2, with 9 bases in between. This CDR3 is CASSLAPGPTDTQYF. CDR3 sequence (DNA): TGTGCCAGCAGCTTAGCACCCGGGCCCACAGATACGCAGTATTTT. Together with reference TRBV7-2 and TRBJ2-3, the CDR3 gives the full variable domain: GAGVSQSPSNKVTEKGKDVELRCDPISGHTALYWYRQSLGQGLEFLIYFQGNSAPDKSGLPSDRFSAERTGGSVSTLTIQRTQQEDSAVYLCASSLAPGPTDTQYFGPGTRLTVL.

V usage is TRBV6-2 or TRBV6-3 and J usage is TRBJ2-1; 7 nucleotides align to TRBD1. Looked up from germline, CDR1 is MNHEY and CDR2 is SVGEGT. Germline trimming cut 10 bases from V and 5 bases from J; bases unmatched to any gene: 11. The CDR3 has 14 residues. The CDR3 protein is CAIRTGTANNEQFF. The CDR3 DNA follows: TGTGCCATCAGGACCGGGACAGCAAACAATGAGCAGTTCTTC.